This TCR beta chain was sequenced in a study of T cell changes during pregnancy in multiple sclerosis. Per the germline V gene, CDR1 is MNHNS and CDR2 is SASEGT. V lost 4 bases, J lost 4 bases, and 13 bases lay in between. The CDR3 runs to 14 residues. Sequencing used immunoSEQ multiplex PCR; TCRdb keeps in-frame clones, though not all of them. This sample carries some 28,000 clones, roughly 91% of them seen once, and the ten largest clones take 0.4% to 0.55%. This clonotype was obtained from a female donor with multiple sclerosis, enrolled in a pregnancy study. Sequences were derived from CD4+ T cells from peripheral blood mononuclear cells, sampled after pregnancy. J is TRBJ1-2 and V is TRBV6-1; D unclear. DNA of the CDR3: TGTGCCAGCAGTGGGGGAGGGAGTTTCTATGGCTACACCTTC. This translates into CASSGGGSFYGYTF.